These 14 T cell receptor beta chains were all obtained from the same sample, sequenced in a study of OX40 agonist ivuxolimab in advanced cancers. The method was immunoSEQ multiplex PCR; TCRdb's version includes in-frame clones alone and lacks a portion of them. The top ten hold approximately 0.7% of the sample, which has 77,000 or so clones, roughly 86% seen once. The material was CD4+ or CD8+ T cells sorted from blood, obtained in a trial of the OX40 agonist ivuxolimab. The source of these receptors is an adult with an advanced solid tumor such as melanoma, head and neck, liver or kidney cancer.

The chain employs TRBV9 and TRBJ2-1; D is uncertain. This CDR3 is 15 amino acids long. Germline CDR1 and CDR2: SGDLS and YYNGEE. V gave up 3 bases and J gave up 5 bases, with 15 bases separating them. The CDR3 bases are TGTGCCAGCAGCGGCGGACCCGGGCCCAACAATGAGCAGTTCTTC. Translated, it gives CASSGGPGPNNEQFF. Full variable domain (rest looked up from reference TRBV9 and TRBJ2-1): DSGVTQTPKHLITATGQRVTLRCSPRSGDLSVYWYQQSLDQGLQFLIQYYNGEERAKGNILERFSAQQFPDLHSELNLSSLELGDSALYFCASSGGPGPNNEQFFGPGTRLTVL.

The rearrangement links TRBV6-6 to TRBJ1-5, with 8 bases lining up with TRBD1. Looked up from germline, CDR1 is MNHNY and CDR2 is SVGAGI (reference sequence). The CDR3 spans 15 residues. The J segment lost 2 bases and the V segment lost 6 bases, leaving 6 bases of the junction unmatched. The CDR3 here is CASSSGQGGNQPQHF. The CDR3 bases are TGTGCCAGCAGCTCCGGACAGGGCGGCAATCAGCCCCAGCATTTT.

The CDR3 loop reads CASSDLDRGELFF. The CDR3 DNA reads TGTGCCAGCAGTGACCTCGACAGGGGAGAACTGTTTTTT. This chain uses TRBV6-1 with TRBJ1-4, with 8 bases that match TRBD1. Germline CDR1 is MNHNS and CDR2 is SASEGT. J gave up 12 bases and V 3 bases, and 6 bases lay outside the gene matches. This CDR3 has 13 amino acids.

In its sample, this clone was seen once. This chain links TRBV19 with TRBJ2-6; 7 positions agree with TRBD1. CDR1 and CDR2 from the germline V gene are LNHDA and SQIVND (reference sequence). Trimming removed 6 bases from V and 4 bases from J; junction bases left unmatched: 6. The CDR3 contains 15 residues. The CDR3 region has the DNA TGTGCCAGTAGCCCAGACAGGGCCGGGGCCAACGTCCTGACTTTC. Translating it yields CASSPDRAGANVLTF.

There are a few counts of this clone. The chain combines TRBV30 with TRBJ2-7; possible D gene TRBD1, 5 bases. This CDR3 comprises 14 residues. The germline V gene encodes CDR1 GTSNPN and CDR2 SVGIG (reference sequence). V was pared by 2 bases and J by 0 bases, with 11 bases between. CDR3 residues: CAWSQGPSSYEQYF. The CDR3 DNA reads as TGTGCCTGGAGTCAGGGTCCCAGCTCCTACGAGCAGTACTTC.

The chain employs TRBV15 and TRBJ1-3, with D possibly matching TRBD1 (6 bases). The CDR3 covers 16 residues. Germline lookup yields CDR1 LNHNV and CDR2 YYDKDF (reference sequence). Deletions cut 5 bases from V and 1 base from J, with 15 bases between. The CDR3 loop is CATSLRTGLSGNTIYF. DNA for the CDR3: TGTGCCACCAGCCTACGTACAGGGTTGTCTGGAAACACCATATATTTT.

V gene TRBV7-2 combines with J gene TRBJ2-3; 8 nucleotides match TRBD2. The V gene's germline CDR1 is SGHTA and CDR2 FQGNSA. This CDR3 spans 15 amino acids. After removal of 3 bases from V and 2 bases from J, the junction contained 4 bases not matched to a gene. In DNA form, the CDR3 reads TGTGCCAGCAGCTTCAGAGCGGGGGACACAGATACGCAGTATTTT. Translating it yields CASSFRAGDTDTQYF.

The chain is built from TRBV30 and TRBJ2-2, with D unclear. In germline, CDR1 is GTSNPN, CDR2 SVGIG (reference sequence). Trimming cost V 4 bases and J 1 base, with 19 bases left between them. There are 17 residues in the CDR3. The CDR3 sequence is CAWTKTSGYRNTGELFF. CDR3 nucleotide sequence: TGTGCCTGGACCAAAACCTCCGGGTATCGGAACACCGGGGAGCTGTTTTTT.

The V gene is TRBV10-3, the J gene TRBJ2-3; D may match TRBD1 or TRBD2 (5 bases each). The germline V gene has CDR1 ENHRY and CDR2 SYGVKD. This CDR3 spans 13 amino acids. The ends were cut back, 10 bases at V and 0 bases at J, with 11 bases in the middle. The CDR3 bases are TGTGCCAGTTCCGGGACCAGCACAGATACGCAGTATTTT. It translates to CASSGTSTDTQYF.

The V gene is TRBV19, the J gene TRBJ2-2; D remains unclear. From germline, CDR1 is LNHDA and CDR2 SQIVND (reference sequence). The CDR3 contains 13 residues. V was clipped by 10 bases and J by 5 bases, with 14 bases between them. This chain's CDR3 is CATRKDGTGELFF. In nucleotides, the CDR3 is TGTGCCACCCGGAAGGACGGGACCGGGGAGCTGTTTTTT.

This chain connects TRBV6-5 to TRBJ1-6; 8 nucleotides line up with TRBD1. V dropped 3 bases and J dropped 11; count of bases not matched to a gene: 12. The germline CDR1 and CDR2 sequences are MNHEY and SVGAGI. The CDR3 runs 16 residues. In DNA form, the CDR3 reads TGTGCCAGCAGTTATGGCGGCGCAGGGGGACAGGCACCCCTCCACTTT. This encodes CASSYGGAGGQAPLHF.

The chain employs TRBV5-1 and TRBJ1-2; D gene unclear. The CDR3 loop spans 15 amino acids. Trimming removed 0 bases at V and 0 bases at J, with 9 bases between. The V gene's germline CDR1 is SGHRS and CDR2 YFSETQ. The CDR3 coding sequence is TGCGCCAGCAGCTTGGCTGGAGTACCTAACTATGGCTACACCTTC. Encoded protein: CASSLAGVPNYGYTF.

The chain has TRBV5-1 and TRBJ1-5; 9 bases match TRBD1. Per the germline V gene, CDR1 is SGHRS and CDR2 is YFSETQ. The CDR3 consists of 15 residues. V lost 4 bases to trimming and J lost 4 bases; unmatched junction nucleotides: 6. The CDR3 DNA is TGCGCCAGCAGCCCCGACGGGACAGGGAATCAGCCCCAGCATTTT. Protein product: CASSPDGTGNQPQHF.

The V gene is TRBV7-2, the J gene TRBJ1-4, with D possibly being TRBD1 (6 bases). CDR3 length equals 13 residues. Trimming shortened V by 1 base and J by 9 bases, and 9 bases separated the two germline ends. Germline CDR1 SGHTA, CDR2 FQGNSA. The CDR3: CASSLGGQQKLFF. The CDR3 DNA reads TGTGCCAGCAGCTTAGGTGGACAGCAAAAACTGTTTTTT.